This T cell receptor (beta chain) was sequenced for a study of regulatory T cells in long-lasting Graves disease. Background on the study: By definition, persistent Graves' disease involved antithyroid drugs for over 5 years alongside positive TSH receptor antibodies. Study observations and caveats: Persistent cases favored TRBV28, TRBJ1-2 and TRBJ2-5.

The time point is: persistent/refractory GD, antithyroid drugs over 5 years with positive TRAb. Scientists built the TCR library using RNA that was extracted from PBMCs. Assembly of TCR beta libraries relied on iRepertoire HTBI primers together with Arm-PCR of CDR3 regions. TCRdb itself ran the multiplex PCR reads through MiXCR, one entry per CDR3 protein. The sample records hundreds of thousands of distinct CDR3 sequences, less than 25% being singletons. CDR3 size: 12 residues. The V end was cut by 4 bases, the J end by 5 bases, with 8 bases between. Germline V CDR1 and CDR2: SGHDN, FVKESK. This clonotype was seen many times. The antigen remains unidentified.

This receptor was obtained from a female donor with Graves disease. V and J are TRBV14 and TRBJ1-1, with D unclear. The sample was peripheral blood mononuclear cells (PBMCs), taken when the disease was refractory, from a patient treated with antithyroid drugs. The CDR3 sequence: CASSPFGTEAFF. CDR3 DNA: TGTGCCAGCAGCCCGTTTGGTACTGAAGCTTTCTTT.